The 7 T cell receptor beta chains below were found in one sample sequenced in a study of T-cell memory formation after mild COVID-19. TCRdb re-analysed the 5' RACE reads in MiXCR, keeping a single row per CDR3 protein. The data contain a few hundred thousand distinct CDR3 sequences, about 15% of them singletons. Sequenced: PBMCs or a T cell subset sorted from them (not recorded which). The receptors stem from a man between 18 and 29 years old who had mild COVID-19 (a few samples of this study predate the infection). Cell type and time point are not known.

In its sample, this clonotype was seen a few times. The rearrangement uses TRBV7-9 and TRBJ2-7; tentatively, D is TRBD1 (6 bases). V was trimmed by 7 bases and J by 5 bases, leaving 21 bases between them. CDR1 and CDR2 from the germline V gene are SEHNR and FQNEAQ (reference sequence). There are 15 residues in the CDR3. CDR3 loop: CASNTLWGPKNEQYF. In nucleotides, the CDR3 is TGTGCCAGCAACACCCTGTGGGGGCCGAAGAACGAGCAGTACTTC.

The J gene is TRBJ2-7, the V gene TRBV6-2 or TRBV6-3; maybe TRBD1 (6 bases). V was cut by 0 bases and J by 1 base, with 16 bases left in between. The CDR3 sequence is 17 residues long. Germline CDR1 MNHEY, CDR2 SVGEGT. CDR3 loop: CASSYSPWGRRSYEQYF. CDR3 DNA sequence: TGTGCCAGCAGTTACTCCCCGTGGGGGCGGAGGTCCTACGAGCAGTACTTC.

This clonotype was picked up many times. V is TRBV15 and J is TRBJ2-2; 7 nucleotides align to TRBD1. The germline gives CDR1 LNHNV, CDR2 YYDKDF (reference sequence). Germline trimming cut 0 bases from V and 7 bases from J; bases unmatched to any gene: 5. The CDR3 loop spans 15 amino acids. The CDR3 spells CATSRDSWTGGELFF. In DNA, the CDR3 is TGTGCCACCAGCAGAGATTCGTGGACAGGCGGGGAGCTGTTTTTT.

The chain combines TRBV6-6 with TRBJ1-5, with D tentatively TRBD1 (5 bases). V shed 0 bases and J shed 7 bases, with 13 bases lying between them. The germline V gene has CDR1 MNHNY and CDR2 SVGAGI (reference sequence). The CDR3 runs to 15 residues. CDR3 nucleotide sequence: TGTGCCAGCAGTTACTCTGCCAGGGAAGGACAGCCCCAGCATTTT. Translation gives CASSYSAREGQPQHF.

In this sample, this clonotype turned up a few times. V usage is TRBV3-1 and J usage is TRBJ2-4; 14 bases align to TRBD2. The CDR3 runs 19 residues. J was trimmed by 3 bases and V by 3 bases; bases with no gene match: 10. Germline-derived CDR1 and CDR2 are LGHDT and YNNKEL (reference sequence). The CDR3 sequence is CASSHRVTSGGAGKNIQYF. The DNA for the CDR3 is TGTGCCAGCAGCCATCGGGTGACTAGCGGGGGGGCGGGCAAAAACATTCAGTACTTC.

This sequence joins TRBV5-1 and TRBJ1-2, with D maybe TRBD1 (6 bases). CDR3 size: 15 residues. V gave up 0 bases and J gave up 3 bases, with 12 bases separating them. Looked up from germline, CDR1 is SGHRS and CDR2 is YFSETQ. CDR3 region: CASSLEGGLYYGYTF. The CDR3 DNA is TGCGCCAGCAGCTTGGAGGGGGGTCTATACTATGGCTACACCTTC.

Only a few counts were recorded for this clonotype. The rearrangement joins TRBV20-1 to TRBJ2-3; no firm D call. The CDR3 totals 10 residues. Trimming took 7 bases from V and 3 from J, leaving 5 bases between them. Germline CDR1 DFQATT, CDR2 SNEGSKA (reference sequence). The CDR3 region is CSVLTDTQYF. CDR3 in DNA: TGCAGTGTATTAACAGATACGCAGTATTTT.